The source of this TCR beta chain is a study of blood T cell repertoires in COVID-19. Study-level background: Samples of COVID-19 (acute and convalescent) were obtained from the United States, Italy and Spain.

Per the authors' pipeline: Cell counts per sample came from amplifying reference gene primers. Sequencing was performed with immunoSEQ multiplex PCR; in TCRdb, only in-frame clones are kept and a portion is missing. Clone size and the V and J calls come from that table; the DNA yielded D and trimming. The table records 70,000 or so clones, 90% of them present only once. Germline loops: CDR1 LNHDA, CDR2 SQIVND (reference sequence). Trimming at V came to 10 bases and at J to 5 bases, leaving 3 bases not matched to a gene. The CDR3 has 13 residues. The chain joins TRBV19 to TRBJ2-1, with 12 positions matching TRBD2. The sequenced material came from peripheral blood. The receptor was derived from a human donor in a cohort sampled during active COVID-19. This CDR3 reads CAIRTSGNNEQFF. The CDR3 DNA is TGTGCCATCAGGACTAGCGGGAACAATGAGCAGTTCTTC. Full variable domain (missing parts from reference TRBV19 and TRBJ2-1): DGGITQSPKYLFRKEGQNVTLSCEQNLNHDAMYWYRQDPGQGLRLIYYSQIVNDFQKGDIAEGYSVSREKKESFPLTVTSAQKNPTAFYLCAIRTSGNNEQFFGPGTRLTVL.